This TCR beta chain was recorded in a study of radiotherapy plus CTLA-4 blockade in lung cancer. Assay used: immunoSEQ multiplex PCR; TCRdb lists only in-frame clones, some missing. The data show 70,000 to 95,000 clones, with over 75% seen just once and more than 12% held by the top ten. The CDR3 contains 17 residues. V was clipped by 3 bases and J by 7 bases; unmatched bases: 15. Germline loops: CDR1 LGHNA, CDR2 YSLEER. The TCR sequence derives from a human donor with non-small cell lung cancer that progressed on radiotherapy plus ipilimumab. The starting material was peripheral blood, obtained from a patient treated with radiotherapy plus ipilimumab. J is TRBJ2-3 and V is TRBV4-3; TRBD2 aligns across 8 bases. This CDR3 is CASSQERSSGSPNTQYF. The CDR3 DNA is TGCGCCAGCAGCCAGGAAAGGTCGAGCGGGAGCCCCAATACGCAGTATTTT.